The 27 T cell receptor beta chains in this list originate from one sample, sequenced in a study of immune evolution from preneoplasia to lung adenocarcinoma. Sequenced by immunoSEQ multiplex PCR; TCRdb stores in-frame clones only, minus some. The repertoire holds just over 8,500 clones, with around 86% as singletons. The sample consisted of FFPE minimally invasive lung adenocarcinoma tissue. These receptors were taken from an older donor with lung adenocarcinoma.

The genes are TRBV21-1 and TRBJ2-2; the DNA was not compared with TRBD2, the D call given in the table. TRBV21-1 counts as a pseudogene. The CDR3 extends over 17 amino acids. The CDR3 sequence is CASSKVVRVPNTGELFF. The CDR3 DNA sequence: TGTGCCAGCAGCAAAGTAGTGAGGGTACCGAACACCGGGGAGCTGTTTTTT.

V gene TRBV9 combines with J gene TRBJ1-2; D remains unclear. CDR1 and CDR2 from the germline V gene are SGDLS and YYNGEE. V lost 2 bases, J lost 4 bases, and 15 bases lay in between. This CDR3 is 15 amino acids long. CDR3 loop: CASSVDSKASYGYTF. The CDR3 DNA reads TGTGCCAGCAGCGTCGATTCCAAGGCCAGCTATGGCTACACCTTC.

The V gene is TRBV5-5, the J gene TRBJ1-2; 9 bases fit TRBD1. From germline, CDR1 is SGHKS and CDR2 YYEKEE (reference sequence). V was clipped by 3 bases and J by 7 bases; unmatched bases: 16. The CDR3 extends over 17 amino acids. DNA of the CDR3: TGTGCCAGCAGCTCCGGGACAGGGAACGGGGCTATAGGTGGCTACACCTTC. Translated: CASSSGTGNGAIGGYTF. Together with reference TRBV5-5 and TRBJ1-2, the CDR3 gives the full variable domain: DAGVTQSPTHLIKTRGQQVTLRCSPISGHKSVSWYQQVLGQGPQFIFQYYEKEERGRGNFPDRFSARQFPNYSSELNVNALLLGDSALYLCASSSGTGNGAIGGYTFGSGTRLTVV.

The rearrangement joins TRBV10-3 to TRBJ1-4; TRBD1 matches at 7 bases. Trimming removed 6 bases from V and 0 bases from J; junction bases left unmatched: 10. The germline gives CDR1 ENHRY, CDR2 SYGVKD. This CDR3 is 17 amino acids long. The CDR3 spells CAISRTGPSATNEKLFF. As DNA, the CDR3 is TGTGCCATCAGCAGGACAGGACCTTCTGCAACTAATGAAAAACTGTTTTTT.

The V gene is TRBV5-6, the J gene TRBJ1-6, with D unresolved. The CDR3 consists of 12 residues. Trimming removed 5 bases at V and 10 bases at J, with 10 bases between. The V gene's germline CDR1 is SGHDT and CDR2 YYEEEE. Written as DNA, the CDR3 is TGTGCCAGCAGTCCATTTGGGTCACCCCTCCACTTT. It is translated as CASSPFGSPLHF.

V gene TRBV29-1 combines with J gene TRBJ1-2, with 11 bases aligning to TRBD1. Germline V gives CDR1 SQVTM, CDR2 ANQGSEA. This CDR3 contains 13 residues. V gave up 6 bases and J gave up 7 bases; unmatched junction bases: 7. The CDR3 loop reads CSVDGQGARGYTF. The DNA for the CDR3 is TGCAGCGTGGATGGACAGGGGGCGCGTGGCTACACCTTC.

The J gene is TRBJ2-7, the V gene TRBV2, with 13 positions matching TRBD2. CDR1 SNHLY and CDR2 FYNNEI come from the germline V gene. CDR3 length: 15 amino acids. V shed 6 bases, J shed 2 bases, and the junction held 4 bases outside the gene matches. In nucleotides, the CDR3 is TGTGCCAGCAGAGAGGGACTAGCGGGAACCTACGAGCAGTACTTC. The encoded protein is CASREGLAGTYEQYF.

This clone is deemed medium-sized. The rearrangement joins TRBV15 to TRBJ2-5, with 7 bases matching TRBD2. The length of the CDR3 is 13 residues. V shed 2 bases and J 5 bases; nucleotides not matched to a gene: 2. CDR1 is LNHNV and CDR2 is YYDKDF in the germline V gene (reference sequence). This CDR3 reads CATSRFGGETQYF. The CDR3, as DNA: TGTGCCACCAGCAGATTCGGGGGGGAGACCCAGTACTTC.

CDR3 in DNA: TGTGCCAGCAGTGACTCAAGCAGTGGGGCGCAGTATTTT. This gives the protein CASSDSSSGAQYF. The chain employs TRBV6-4 and TRBJ2-3; D remains ambiguous. This CDR3 is built from 13 residues. Trimming took off 0 bases at V and 10 bases at J, with 11 bases between the two ends. Germline V lookup: CDR1 MRHNA, CDR2 SNTAGT.

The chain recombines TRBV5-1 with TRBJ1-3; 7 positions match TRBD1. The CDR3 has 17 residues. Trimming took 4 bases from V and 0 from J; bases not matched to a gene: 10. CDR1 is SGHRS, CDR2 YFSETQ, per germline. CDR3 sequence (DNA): TGCGCCAGCAGCACCGGACAGGAGACGAGCTCTGGAAACACCATATATTTT. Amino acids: CASSTGQETSSGNTIYF.

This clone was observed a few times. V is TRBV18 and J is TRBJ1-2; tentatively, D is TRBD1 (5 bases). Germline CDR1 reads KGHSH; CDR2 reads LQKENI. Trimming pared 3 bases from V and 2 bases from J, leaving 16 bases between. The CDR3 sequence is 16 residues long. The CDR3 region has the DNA TGTGCCAGCTCACCCATGGGGCAGGGAAGGAACTATGGCTACACCTTC. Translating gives CASSPMGQGRNYGYTF.

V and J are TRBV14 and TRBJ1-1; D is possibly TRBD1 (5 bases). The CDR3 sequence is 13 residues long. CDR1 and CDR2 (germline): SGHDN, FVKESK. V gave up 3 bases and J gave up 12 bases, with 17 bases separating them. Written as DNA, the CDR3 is TGTGCCAGCAGCCAGGCCAGGGCGGGTCGGCCTTTCTTT. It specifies CASSQARAGRPFF.

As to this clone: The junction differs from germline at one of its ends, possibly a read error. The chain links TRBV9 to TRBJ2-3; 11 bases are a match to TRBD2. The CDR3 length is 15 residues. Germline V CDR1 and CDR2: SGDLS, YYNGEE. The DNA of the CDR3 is TGTGCCAGCAGCGCCCTAGCGGGAGGCACTGATACGCAGTATTTT. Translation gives CASSALAGGTDTQYF.

In DNA, the CDR3 is TGTGCCAGCAGTTACTCGATGGGGTGGAAAAACATTCAGTACTTC. Protein product: CASSYSMGWKNIQYF. The rearrangement links TRBV6-5 to TRBJ2-4; no firm D call. Germline V gene lookup returns CDR1 MNHEY and CDR2 SVGAGI. The ends were cut back, 0 bases at V and 4 bases at J, with 10 bases in the middle. CDR3 length equals 15 residues.

As DNA, the CDR3 is TGCGCCAGCAGCACCAGTACAGGGGTGGATGGCTACACCTTC. Its translation is CASSTSTGVDGYTF. The V gene is TRBV5-1, the J gene TRBJ1-2, with 7 bases matching TRBD1. J gave up 6 bases and V 4 bases, and 9 bases lay outside the gene matches. Germline loops: CDR1 SGHRS, CDR2 YFSETQ. The CDR3 length is 14 residues.

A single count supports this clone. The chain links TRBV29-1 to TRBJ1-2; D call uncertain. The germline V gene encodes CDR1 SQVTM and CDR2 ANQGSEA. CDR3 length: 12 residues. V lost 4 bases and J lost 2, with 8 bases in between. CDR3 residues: CSVVTANYGYTF. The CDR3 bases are TGCAGCGTTGTCACAGCGAACTATGGCTACACCTTC.

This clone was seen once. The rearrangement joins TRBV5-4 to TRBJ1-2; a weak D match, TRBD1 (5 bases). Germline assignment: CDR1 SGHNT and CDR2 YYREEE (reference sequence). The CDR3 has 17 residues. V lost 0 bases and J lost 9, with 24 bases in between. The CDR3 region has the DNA TGTGCCAGCAGCTTGGCGGGATTGGGGCCCACAGCCCTGAGCTACACCTTC. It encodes CASSLAGLGPTALSYTF.

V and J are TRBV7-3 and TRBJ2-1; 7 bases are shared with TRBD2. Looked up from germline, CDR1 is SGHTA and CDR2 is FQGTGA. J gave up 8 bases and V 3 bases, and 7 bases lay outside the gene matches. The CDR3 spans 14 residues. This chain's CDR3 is CASSFAGAADEQFF. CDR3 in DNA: TGTGCCAGCAGCTTCGCGGGAGCGGCCGATGAGCAGTTCTTC.

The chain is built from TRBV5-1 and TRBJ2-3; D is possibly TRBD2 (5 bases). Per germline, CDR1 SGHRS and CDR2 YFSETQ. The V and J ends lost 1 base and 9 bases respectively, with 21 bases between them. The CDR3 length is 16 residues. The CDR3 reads CASSLMASHLEQTQYF. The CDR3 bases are TGCGCCAGCAGCTTGATGGCTAGCCACCTGGAGCAGACGCAGTATTTT.

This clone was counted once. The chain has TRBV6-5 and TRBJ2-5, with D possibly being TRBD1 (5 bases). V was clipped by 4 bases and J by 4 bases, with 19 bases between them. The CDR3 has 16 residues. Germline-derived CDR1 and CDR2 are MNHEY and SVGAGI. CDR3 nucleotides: TGTGCCAGCAGTTCCCCGAGCAGGGTATCTGGAGAGACCCAGTACTTC. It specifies CASSSPSRVSGETQYF.

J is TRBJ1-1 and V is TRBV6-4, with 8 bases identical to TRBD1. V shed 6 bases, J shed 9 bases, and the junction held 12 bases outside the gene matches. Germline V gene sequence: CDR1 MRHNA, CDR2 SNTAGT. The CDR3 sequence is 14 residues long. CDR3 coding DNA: TGTGCCAGCAGACCCAACCTCGGACAGGGTAAAGCTTTCTTT. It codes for CASRPNLGQGKAFF.

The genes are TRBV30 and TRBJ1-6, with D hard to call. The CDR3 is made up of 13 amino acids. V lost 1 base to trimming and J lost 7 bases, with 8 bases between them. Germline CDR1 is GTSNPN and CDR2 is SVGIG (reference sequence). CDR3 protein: CAWSGTGNSPLHF. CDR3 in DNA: TGTGCCTGGAGTGGAACGGGGAATTCACCCCTCCACTTT.

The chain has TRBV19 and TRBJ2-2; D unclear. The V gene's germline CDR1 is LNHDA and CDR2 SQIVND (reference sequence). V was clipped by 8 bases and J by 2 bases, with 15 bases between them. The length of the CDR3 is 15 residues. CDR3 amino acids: CASRSPSGNTGELFF. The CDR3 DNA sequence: TGTGCCAGTCGAAGCCCATCGGGCAACACCGGGGAGCTGTTTTTT.

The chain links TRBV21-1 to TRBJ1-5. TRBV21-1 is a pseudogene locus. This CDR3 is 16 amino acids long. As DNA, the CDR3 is TGTGCCAGCAGCAAAGACCGGGACGGAAGCAATCAGCCCCAGCATTTT. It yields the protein CASSKDRDGSNQPQHF.

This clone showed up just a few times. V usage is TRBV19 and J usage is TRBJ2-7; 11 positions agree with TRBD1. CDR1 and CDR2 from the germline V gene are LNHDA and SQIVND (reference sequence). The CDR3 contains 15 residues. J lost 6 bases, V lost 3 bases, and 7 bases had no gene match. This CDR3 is CASSIRTGGSGEQYF. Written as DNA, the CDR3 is TGTGCCAGTAGTATCAGGACAGGGGGCTCGGGCGAGCAGTACTTC.

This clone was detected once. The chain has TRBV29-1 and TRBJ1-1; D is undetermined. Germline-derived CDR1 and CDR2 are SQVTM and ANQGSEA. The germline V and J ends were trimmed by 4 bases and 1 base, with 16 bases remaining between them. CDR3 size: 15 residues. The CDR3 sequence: CSVVKYSGTNTEAFF. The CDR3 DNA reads TGCAGCGTTGTAAAGTACTCCGGAACGAACACTGAAGCTTTCTTT.

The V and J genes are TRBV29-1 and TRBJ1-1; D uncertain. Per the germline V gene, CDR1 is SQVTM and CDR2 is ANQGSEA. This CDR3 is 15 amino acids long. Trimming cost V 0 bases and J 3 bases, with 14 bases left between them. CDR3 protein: CSVEEGWAGDTEAFF. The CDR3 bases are TGCAGCGTTGAAGAGGGGTGGGCTGGGGACACTGAAGCTTTCTTT.